Following are 21 T cell receptor beta chains from one sample sequenced in a study of T-cell memory formation after mild COVID-19. TCRdb redid the calling of the 5' RACE reads with MiXCR, one entry per CDR3 protein. Altogether 150,000 to 200,000 distinct CDR3 sequences are present, more than 9% being singletons, with the ten largest covering about 3.8%. Material for sequencing was PBMCs or a T cell subset sorted from them (not recorded which). Source of these receptors: a man younger than 30 who had mild COVID-19 (a few samples of this study predate the infection). Cell type and time point are not known.

The chain combines TRBV4-3 with TRBJ1-1, with D tentatively TRBD1 (5 bases). Germline lookup yields CDR1 LGHNA and CDR2 YSLEER. V was clipped by 3 bases and J by 5 bases, with 13 bases between them. This CDR3 is built from 14 residues. CDR3 sequence (DNA): TGCGCCAGCAGCCAGGAGATGGGACGGACTGAAGCTTTCTTT. Translation gives CASSQEMGRTEAFF.

The J gene is TRBJ2-2, the V gene TRBV12-3 or TRBV12-4, with 12 bases identical to TRBD2. The CDR3 length is 16 residues. V dropped 5 bases and J dropped 6; count of bases not matched to a gene: 7. CDR3 in amino acids: CASSPTSGGIAGELFF. In DNA, the CDR3 is TGTGCCAGCAGTCCTACTAGCGGGGGGATCGCCGGGGAGCTGTTTTTT.

The rearrangement links TRBV12-3 or TRBV12-4 to TRBJ1-2; TRBD1 agrees at 8 bases. The CDR3 is made up of 13 amino acids. Trimming at V came to 5 bases and at J to 6 bases, leaving 5 bases not matched to a gene. CDR3 in amino acids: CASSRQGSDGYTF. The CDR3 nucleotides are TGTGCCAGCAGTCGACAGGGGTCGGATGGCTACACCTTC.

V is TRBV7-3 and J is TRBJ2-2; 7 bases agree with TRBD2. After removal of 4 bases from V and 6 bases from J, the junction contained 2 bases not matched to a gene. The CDR3 length is 13 residues. Germline assignment: CDR1 SGHTA and CDR2 FQGTGA. CDR3 nucleotide sequence: TGTGCCAGCAGCTGGGACTACTCCGGGGAGCTGTTTTTT. Its protein is CASSWDYSGELFF.

The chain uses TRBV30 and TRBJ2-1, with a weak D call TRBD1 (6 bases). CDR1 is GTSNPN and CDR2 is SVGIG in the germline V gene (reference sequence). Between the trimmed V and J ends, which lost 2 bases and 15 bases, there was a span of 17 bases. The CDR3 is 12 residues long. Written as DNA, the CDR3 is TGTGCCTGGAGTCTAAGGCTGGGACATCCGTTCTTC. This translates into CAWSLRLGHPFF.

The V gene is TRBV5-1, the J gene TRBJ2-3, with 8 bases fitting TRBD1. This CDR3 is 15 amino acids long. CDR1 is SGHRS and CDR2 is YFSETQ in the germline V gene. J gave up 5 bases and V 4 bases, and 9 bases lay outside the gene matches. The CDR3 region is CASSPGQGARDTQYF. Written as DNA, the CDR3 is TGCGCCAGCAGCCCTGGACAGGGCGCACGAGATACGCAGTATTTT. The full variable domain, in which reference TRBV5-1 and TRBJ2-3 provide the parts outside the CDR3, is KAGVTQTPRYLIKTRGQQVTLSCSPISGHRSVSWYQQTPGQGLQFLFEYFSETQRNKGNFPGRFSGRQFSNSRSEMNVSTLELGDSALYLCASSPGQGARDTQYFGPGTRLTVL.

This clonotype has just a few counts. This chain joins TRBV19 and TRBJ1-4, with TRBD1 matching 8 bases. Germline V gene data show CDR1 as LNHDA and CDR2 as SQIVND (reference sequence). J lost 8 bases, V lost 6 bases, and 5 bases had no gene match. The CDR3 has 13 residues. The CDR3 nucleotides read TGTGCCAGTAGCCGCAGGGGGCAAGAAAAACTGTTTTTT. It codes for CASSRRGQEKLFF.

This clonotype showed up many times. The chain joins TRBV18 to TRBJ1-6, with D possibly matching TRBD1 (6 bases). Trimming took off 8 bases at V and 4 bases at J, with 12 bases between the two ends. The germline gives CDR1 KGHSH, CDR2 LQKENI. CDR3 length: 14 residues. The CDR3 here is CASNSGQYNSPLHF. Here the CDR3 DNA reads TGTGCCAGCAACTCCGGACAGTATAATTCACCCCTCCACTTT.

This chain links TRBV6-2 or TRBV6-3 with TRBJ2-5; 10 nucleotides match TRBD2. The CDR3 runs to 14 residues. The germline V gene has CDR1 MNHEY and CDR2 SVGEGT. V was clipped by 4 bases and J by 5 bases; unmatched bases: 4. The DNA for the CDR3 is TGTGCCAGCAGTTCCCGAGCGGGGGGGGAGACCCAGTACTTC. Residues: CASSSRAGGETQYF.

This clonotype was recorded a few times. The chain has TRBV28 and TRBJ1-5; no reliable D call. The CDR3 runs to 14 residues. V lost 1 base to trimming and J lost 5 bases, with 9 bases between them. CDR1 and CDR2 (germline): MDHEN, SYDVKM. CDR3 amino acids: CASSLSRPYQPQHF. CDR3 in DNA: TGTGCCAGCAGTTTATCACGACCTTATCAGCCCCAGCATTTT.

This clonotype was seen ten or more times. Possible read error: a much larger clone is one base away. The chain recombines TRBV7-2 with TRBJ2-5; D unresolved. The CDR3 totals 11 residues. In germline, CDR1 is SGHTA, CDR2 FQGNSA. Trimming took off 3 bases at V and 4 bases at J, with 3 bases between the two ends. CDR3 sequence (DNA): TGTGCCAGCAGCTTCCTAGAGACCCAGTACTTC. Its translation: CASSFLETQYF.

The gene calls are TRBV7-9 and TRBJ1-2; 9 nucleotides match TRBD1. Germline V CDR1 and CDR2: SEHNR, FQNEAQ (reference sequence). V gave up 1 base and J gave up 6 bases; unmatched junction bases: 3. This CDR3 spans 14 amino acids. In DNA, the CDR3 is TGTGCCAGCAGCTTAGACAGGGGGCTCGATGGCTACACCTTC. This encodes CASSLDRGLDGYTF.

Ten or more counts support this clonotype. For the CDR3, the DNA is TGCGCCAGCAGCTTAAACCAGGGGGATGAGCAGTTCTTC. Translation gives CASSLNQGDEQFF. The J gene is TRBJ2-1, the V gene TRBV5-1, with 7 bases matching TRBD1. CDR3 length equals 13 residues. In germline, CDR1 is SGHRS, CDR2 YFSETQ. V dropped 2 bases and J dropped 8; count of bases not matched to a gene: 4.

This clonotype was counted a few times. The chain is built from TRBV5-1 and TRBJ2-3; perhaps TRBD2 as D (5 bases). From germline, CDR1 is SGHRS and CDR2 YFSETQ. This CDR3 spans 15 amino acids. Between the trimmed V and J ends, which lost 5 bases and 0 bases, there was a span of 13 bases. The chain's CDR3 is CASSQGRGSTDTQYF. The CDR3 bases are TGCGCCAGCAGTCAAGGACGGGGTAGCACAGATACGCAGTATTTT.

This chain links TRBV19 with TRBJ1-4; D unclear. Germline V gives CDR1 LNHDA, CDR2 SQIVND (reference sequence). Trimming pared 2 bases from V and 8 bases from J, leaving 9 bases between. CDR3 length: 13 amino acids. The chain's CDR3 is CASSIRFREKLFF. The CDR3 region has the DNA TGTGCCAGTAGTATAAGGTTCCGGGAAAAACTGTTTTTT. The full variable domain, completed using reference TRBV19 and TRBJ1-4, is DGGITQSPKYLFRKEGQNVTLSCEQNLNHDAMYWYRQDPGQGLRLIYYSQIVNDFQKGDIAEGYSVSREKKESFPLTVTSAQKNPTAFYLCASSIRFREKLFFGSGTQLSVL.

This clonotype was detected many times. This chain connects TRBV6-6 to TRBJ1-5; D ambiguous. The ends were cut back, 2 bases at V and 0 bases at J, with 2 bases in the middle. The CDR3 runs to 13 residues. Germline CDR1 reads MNHNY; CDR2 reads SVGAGI (reference sequence). CDR3 amino acids: CASSYDSNQPQHF. Here the CDR3 DNA reads TGTGCCAGCAGTTACGATAGCAATCAGCCCCAGCATTTT.

This sequence joins TRBV12-3 or TRBV12-4 and TRBJ2-1; 7 bases are shared with TRBD1. This CDR3 is built from 12 residues. V trimming: 6 bases; J trimming: 6 bases; junction bases outside the gene matches: 2. CDR3 DNA sequence: TGTGCCAGCAGCAGGGACAGCAATGAGCAGTTCTTC. Its protein product is CASSRDSNEQFF.

This clonotype was recorded a few times. The chain combines TRBV11-1 with TRBJ2-3; 7 positions match TRBD2. The V gene's germline CDR1 is SGHAT and CDR2 FQDESV (reference sequence). With V trimmed by 5 bases and J by 4 bases, 6 bases remained unmatched. There are 14 residues in the CDR3. CDR3 DNA sequence: TGTGCCAGCAGCCGGGGGGTTGATGCAGATACGCAGTATTTT. This sequence encodes CASSRGVDADTQYF.

In its sample, this clonotype was seen a few times. The gene calls are TRBV9 and TRBJ1-2; the D is unclear. V was trimmed by 0 bases and J by 3 bases, leaving 6 bases between them. Germline-derived CDR1 and CDR2 are SGDLS and YYNGEE. The CDR3 runs 13 residues. The CDR3 bases are TGTGCCAGCAGCGTAGACGGACACTATGGCTACACCTTC. Translating gives CASSVDGHYGYTF.

The table lists this clonotype with a few counts. The chain carries TRBV6-5 and TRBJ1-3; D gene unclear. The length of the CDR3 is 15 residues. V lost 2 bases to trimming and J lost 0 bases, with 8 bases between them. The germline V gene has CDR1 MNHEY and CDR2 SVGAGI. The CDR3 region is CASSYVTGSGNTIYF. The CDR3, as DNA: TGTGCCAGCAGTTACGTTACGGGCTCTGGAAACACCATATATTTT.

In its sample, this clonotype was seen a few times. CDR3 bases: TGCGCCAGCAGCCCCTTTTCTGGAGACAATGAGCAGTTCTTC. The encoded protein is CASSPFSGDNEQFF. This chain uses TRBV5-1 with TRBJ2-1; no firm D call. Germline lookup yields CDR1 SGHRS and CDR2 YFSETQ. V was pared by 4 bases and J by 5 bases, with 13 bases between. This CDR3 is 14 amino acids long.